The 31 T cell receptor beta chains listed next were all sequenced from one sample in a study of patients and donors after allogeneic stem cell transplantation. TCRdb re-called the RT-PCR reads with MiXCR, one entry per CDR3 protein. The data contain some 150,000 distinct CDR3 sequences, 30% to 45% of them singletons. The material sequenced was blood, either unsorted or a sorted T cell fraction (not recorded which). Receptors were obtained from a human donor who was either an allogeneic HSCT recipient or a stem cell or donor lymphocyte infusion donor (not recorded which). It is not recorded whose cells these are; they may come from a transplant donor.

The rearrangement uses TRBV15 and TRBJ1-2; the D gene is possibly TRBD1 (6 bases). The CDR3 totals 14 residues. Germline CDR1 LNHNV, CDR2 YYDKDF (reference sequence). The V and J ends lost 0 bases and 6 bases respectively, with 11 bases between them. CDR3: CATSRDGGAHGYTF. CDR3 DNA sequence: TGTGCCACCAGCAGAGATGGGGGGGCCCATGGCTACACCTTC.

CDR3 sequence: CASSLGLRGWAKNIQYF. The CDR3 DNA is TGCGCCAGCAGCTTGGGCCTACGAGGGTGGGCCAAAAACATTCAGTACTTC. The gene calls are TRBV5-1 and TRBJ2-4; tentatively, D is TRBD2 (5 bases). Deletions cut 0 bases from V and 1 base from J, with 14 bases between. Germline V CDR1 and CDR2: SGHRS, YFSETQ. The CDR3 totals 17 residues.

This chain's CDR3 is CASSEFGVNEQFF. CDR3 sequence (DNA): TGTGCCAGCAGTGAATTTGGGGTTAATGAGCAGTTCTTC. The J gene is TRBJ2-1, the V gene TRBV6-1; D is uncertain. CDR3 length: 13 residues. In germline, CDR1 is MNHNS, CDR2 SASEGT. With 2 bases removed from V and 7 bases from J, the gap between germline ends came to 9 bases.

Comment on this clonotype: This sequence may be a read error, since a much larger clone differs from it by one base. The chain couples TRBV20-1 to TRBJ2-7, with 9 bases fitting TRBD1. This CDR3 contains 13 residues. Trimming at V came to 3 bases and at J to 0 bases, leaving 0 bases not matched to a gene. Germline V lookup: CDR1 DFQATT, CDR2 SNEGSKA (reference sequence). The CDR3: CSARGQGSYEQYF. The CDR3 bases are TGCAGTGCTAGGGGACAGGGCTCCTACGAGCAGTACTTC.

This chain links TRBV7-9 with TRBJ1-2; D remains unclear. The germline V gene encodes CDR1 SEHNR and CDR2 FQNEAQ (reference sequence). This CDR3 has 13 residues. V was pared by 2 bases and J by 8 bases, with 12 bases between. CDR3 loop: CASSLPGRGGYTF. The CDR3 DNA reads as TGTGCCAGCAGCTTACCGGGCCGCGGGGGCTACACCTTC.

This clonotype was seen only a few times. The chain is built from TRBV24-1 and TRBJ2-1; possible D gene TRBD2, 5 bases. This CDR3 has 11 amino acids. The ends were cut back, 7 bases at V and 9 bases at J, with 9 bases in the middle. From germline, CDR1 is KGHDR and CDR2 SFDVKD. This CDR3 reads CATRLGGEQFF. The CDR3 DNA follows: TGTGCCACCAGGTTAGGAGGTGAGCAGTTCTTC.

V usage is TRBV9 and J usage is TRBJ1-5; a weak D match, TRBD1 (6 bases). The germline V and J ends were trimmed by 4 bases and 5 bases, with 13 bases remaining between them. Germline V gives CDR1 SGDLS, CDR2 YYNGEE. This CDR3 comprises 14 residues. In DNA form, the CDR3 reads TGTGCCAGCAGCAGACGACAGGCCGATCAGCCCCAGCATTTT. This codes for CASSRRQADQPQHF.

The CDR3 loop reads CASSSGLAGGHEQFF. In DNA, the CDR3 is TGTGCCAGCAGTTCCGGGCTAGCGGGGGGGCATGAGCAGTTCTTC. This rearrangement joins TRBV27 to TRBJ2-1; TRBD2 aligns across 12 bases. V lost 4 bases to trimming and J lost 8 bases; unmatched junction nucleotides: 6. This CDR3 contains 15 residues. The V gene's germline CDR1 is MNHEY and CDR2 SMNVEV (reference sequence).

This clonotype came up a few times. The V call is TRBV6-1, the J call TRBJ1-1, with a tentative D call TRBD1 (5 bases). Germline values: CDR1 MNHNS, CDR2 SASEGT. This CDR3 is built from 15 residues. The V end lost 2 bases, the J end lost 2 bases, and 12 bases lay between the germline ends. Here the CDR3 reads CASSERGPVNTEAFF. CDR3 DNA sequence: TGTGCCAGCAGTGAACGGGGACCCGTAAACACTGAAGCTTTCTTT.

There are a few counts of this clonotype. The V gene is TRBV11-2, the J gene TRBJ2-1; D call uncertain. Trimming took off 0 bases at V and 0 bases at J, with 9 bases between the two ends. Per the germline V gene, CDR1 is SGHAT and CDR2 is FQNNGV. This CDR3 comprises 16 residues. DNA of the CDR3: TGTGCCAGCAGCTTAGATCGTTTCAGCTCCTACAATGAGCAGTTCTTC. The encoded protein is CASSLDRFSSYNEQFF. Full variable domain (outside the CDR3, taken from reference TRBV11-2 and TRBJ2-1): EAGVAQSPRYKIIEKRQSVAFWCNPISGHATLYWYQQILGQGPKLLIQFQNNGVVDDSQLPKDRFSAERLKGVDSTLKIQPAKLEDSAVYLCASSLDRFSSYNEQFFGPGTRLTVL.

This clonotype appeared a few times. V usage is TRBV9 and J usage is TRBJ2-3; D unclear. This CDR3 is 16 amino acids long. V was trimmed by 3 bases and J by 1 base, leaving 15 bases between them. CDR1 is SGDLS, CDR2 YYNGEE, per germline. Here the CDR3 reads CASSAGQNPGTDTQYF. CDR3 DNA sequence: TGTGCCAGCAGCGCCGGGCAGAACCCCGGCACAGATACGCAGTATTTT.

This clonotype was seen more than once but under ten times. V usage is TRBV27 and J usage is TRBJ2-3; D perhaps matches TRBD1 (5 bases). Trimming removed 6 bases from V and 0 bases from J, with 10 bases in between. Germline V lookup: CDR1 MNHEY, CDR2 SMNVEV (reference sequence). The CDR3 consists of 14 residues. The CDR3 region has the DNA TGTGCCAGCAGCCTCCGACAGAGCACAGATACGCAGTATTTT. Protein: CASSLRQSTDTQYF.

The rearrangement joins TRBV10-3 to TRBJ2-2; 13 bases fit TRBD2. The CDR3 spans 17 residues. V trimming: 6 bases; J trimming: 0 bases; junction bases outside the gene matches: 4. The germline CDR1 and CDR2 sequences are ENHRY and SYGVKD. In DNA form, the CDR3 reads TGTGCCATCAGAACGACTAGCGGGGGGCCGAACACCGGGGAGCTGTTTTTT. It encodes CAIRTTSGGPNTGELFF.

The chain combines TRBV4-3 with TRBJ1-4; TRBD1 is a possible D gene (5 bases). V dropped 0 bases and J dropped 5 bases, with 10 bases sitting between them. The germline gives CDR1 LGHNA, CDR2 YSLEER. CDR3 size: 15 residues. This CDR3 is CASSQDLRDNEKLFF. Written as DNA, the CDR3 is TGCGCCAGCAGCCAAGATTTGAGGGACAATGAAAAACTGTTTTTT.

This chain joins TRBV12-3 or TRBV12-4 and TRBJ1-2, with a weak D call TRBD1 (5 bases). The germline V and J ends were trimmed by 3 bases and 7 bases, with 18 bases remaining between them. This CDR3 is 15 amino acids long. Here the CDR3 reads CASSLGDGPLSGYTF. DNA of the CDR3: TGTGCCAGCAGTTTGGGGGACGGACCTTTGAGTGGCTACACCTTC.

The count of this clonotype is one. This chain connects TRBV7-2 to TRBJ2-5; D remains ambiguous. V was trimmed by 1 base and J by 4 bases, leaving 10 bases between them. Germline values: CDR1 SGHTA, CDR2 FQGNSA. The CDR3 extends over 14 amino acids. The CDR3 sequence is CASSLEVLPETQYF. The CDR3 DNA follows: TGTGCCAGCAGCTTAGAGGTGTTGCCAGAGACCCAGTACTTC.

A word on this clonotype: A read error may be the cause here, since a much bigger clone is one base away. The chain carries TRBV11-2 and TRBJ1-1; D is uncertain. Germline loops: CDR1 SGHAT, CDR2 FQNNGV. Trimming stripped 3 bases from V and 3 bases from J, with 20 bases between. This CDR3 is built from 17 residues. The CDR3 DNA reads as TGTGCCAGCAGCTTTCTTTCGATGGGATCCATGTACACTGAAGCTTTCTTT. The encoded protein is CASSFLSMGSMYTEAFF.

The DNA for the CDR3 is TGTGCCACCAGCACGCAGGAGGGGTCGAATCAGCCCCAGCATTTT. This sequence encodes CATSTQEGSNQPQHF. This chain uses TRBV15 with TRBJ1-5, with D tentatively TRBD1 (5 bases). The CDR3 covers 15 residues. Germline assignment: CDR1 LNHNV and CDR2 YYDKDF (reference sequence). Deletions cut 4 bases from V and 4 bases from J, with 14 bases between. Full variable domain (outside the CDR3, taken from reference TRBV15 and TRBJ1-5): DAMVIQNPRYQVTQFGKPVTLSCSQTLNHNVMYWYQQKSSQAPKLLFHYYDKDFNNEADTPDNFQSRRPNTSFCFLDIRSPGLGDTAMYLCATSTQEGSNQPQHFGDGTRLSIL.

This clonotype was seen a single time. V is TRBV6-2 or TRBV6-3 and J is TRBJ2-5, with a weak D call TRBD2 (6 bases). Trimming shortened V by 5 bases and J by 2 bases, and 15 bases separated the two germline ends. CDR1 MNHEY and CDR2 SVGEGT come from the germline V gene. CDR3 length: 15 residues. CDR3 residues: CASSRMGLLQETQYF. The CDR3 bases are TGTGCCAGCAGTCGCATGGGACTCCTTCAAGAGACCCAGTACTTC.

This chain uses TRBV4-3 with TRBJ2-7; 9 bases fit TRBD1. Germline V CDR1 and CDR2: LGHNA, YSLEER. The trim removed 4 bases at V and 4 bases at J, leaving 8 bases unmatched. CDR3 length: 15 residues. This chain's CDR3 is CASSPGTGYPYEQYF. CDR3 in DNA: TGCGCCAGCAGCCCGGGGACAGGGTACCCGTACGAGCAGTACTTC.

The chain recombines TRBV27 with TRBJ1-6; D is uncertain. The germline V and J ends were trimmed by 6 bases and 8 bases, with 14 bases remaining between them. CDR1 is MNHEY, CDR2 SMNVEV, per germline (reference sequence). This CDR3 has 14 amino acids. The CDR3 region has the DNA TGTGCCAGCAGATATCTCGGACGGGATTCACCCCTCCACTTT. Translating it yields CASRYLGRDSPLHF.

CDR3 in amino acids: CASSLAHQPNYGYTF. In nucleotides, the CDR3 is TGTGCCAGCAGCTTGGCTCACCAGCCTAACTATGGCTACACCTTC. This chain connects TRBV5-5 to TRBJ1-2; D not resolved. The CDR3 extends over 15 amino acids. The V end was cut by 0 bases, the J end by 0 bases, with 9 bases between. CDR1 is SGHKS and CDR2 is YYEKEE in the germline V gene (reference sequence).

This sequence joins TRBV6-5 and TRBJ2-3; D call uncertain. V was clipped by 8 bases and J by 5 bases, with 5 bases between them. CDR1 MNHEY and CDR2 SVGAGI come from the germline V gene. The CDR3 totals 10 residues. The CDR3 DNA is TGTGCCAGCGGTCTAGATACGCAGTATTTT. Protein: CASGLDTQYF.

This clonotype was seen only a few times. The chain joins TRBV7-9 to TRBJ1-6; D is uncertain. Germline loops: CDR1 SEHNR, CDR2 FQNEAQ (reference sequence). CDR3 length: 15 amino acids. Trimming cost V 6 bases and J 0 bases, with 9 bases left between them. The CDR3 reads CASSSFSSYNSPLHF. The DNA of the CDR3 is TGTGCCAGCAGTTCATTTTCCTCCTATAATTCACCCCTCCACTTT.

The rearrangement joins TRBV3-1 to TRBJ2-3; possible D gene TRBD2, 5 bases. V lost 1 base, J lost 4 bases, and 18 bases lay in between. The CDR3 runs 17 residues. Germline V lookup: CDR1 LGHDT, CDR2 YNNKEL (reference sequence). Here the CDR3 DNA reads TGTGCCAGCAGCCAAGCTCCCGGAGGAGTTGTATCAGATACGCAGTATTTT. This sequence encodes CASSQAPGGVVSDTQYF.

This chain uses TRBV4-3 with TRBJ1-4; D unresolved. The CDR3 contains 15 residues. The V end lost 1 base, the J end lost 1 base, and 7 bases lay between the germline ends. Per the germline V gene, CDR1 is LGHNA and CDR2 is YSLEER. The CDR3 DNA sequence: TGCGCCAGCAGCCAAGGAGGAGGAACTAATGAAAAACTGTTTTTT. This gives the protein CASSQGGGTNEKLFF.

This clonotype has more than one count but fewer than ten. V gene TRBV2 combines with J gene TRBJ1-2; D remains unclear. This CDR3 has 10 amino acids. V shed 5 bases and J shed 13 bases, with 11 bases lying between them. Germline V gene sequence: CDR1 SNHLY, CDR2 FYNNEI. CDR3 residues: CASSSRWRTF. In DNA form, the CDR3 reads TGTGCCAGCAGTTCACGGTGGCGCACCTTC.

The chain links TRBV7-8 to TRBJ1-4; 8 bases are shared with TRBD1. V lost 0 bases to trimming and J lost 8 bases; unmatched junction nucleotides: 8. Germline CDR1 and CDR2: SGHVS and FQNEAQ. The CDR3 is made up of 16 amino acids. Here the CDR3 DNA reads TGTGCCAGCAGCTTAGCCCGGACAGGGCGGGTGGAAAAACTGTTTTTT. Protein: CASSLARTGRVEKLFF.

This clonotype was found a few times. This sequence joins TRBV10-3 and TRBJ1-1; D call uncertain. There are 13 residues in the CDR3. V lost 2 bases and J 2 bases, leaving 6 bases between the germline ends. Germline CDR1 reads ENHRY; CDR2 reads SYGVKD. CDR3 residues: CAISEGVNTEAFF. The CDR3, as DNA: TGTGCCATCAGTGAGGGGGTTAACACTGAAGCTTTCTTT.

This clonotype was seen more than once but under ten times. The chain joins TRBV27 to TRBJ1-6; D not resolved. The germline gives CDR1 MNHEY, CDR2 SMNVEV (reference sequence). Trimming left V 3 bases short and J 6 bases short, with 9 bases between. There are 14 residues in the CDR3. For the CDR3, the DNA is TGTGCCAGCAGTTTCCCCGGCGGTAATTCACCCCTCCACTTT. Protein product: CASSFPGGNSPLHF.

About this clonotype: One end of the junction varies from germline; a read error may be responsible. This chain links TRBV10-3 with TRBJ2-3; 7 nucleotides align to TRBD1. The length of the CDR3 is 14 residues. The germline CDR1 and CDR2 sequences are ENHRY and SYGVKD. The CDR3 DNA reads TGTGCCCTCAGTCCCGGACAGGACACAGATACGCAGTATTTT. It specifies CALSPGQDTDTQYF.